This TCR beta chain appears in the sequencing data of a study of shared clonotypes between healthy human individuals. Study-wide findings and caveats: Clonotypes not shared had lower generation probabilities than those common to all four donors. The study's rarefaction showed incomplete sorted-subset sequencing despite large depth. Some naive CD4 clonotypes, 5% to 5.5%, turned up in common across a handful of donors.

TCRdb's copy holds only in-frame clones and misses some; the assay was immunoSEQ multiplex PCR. The sample has 1,400,000 or so clones; just under 99% are singletons. As for this clone: Antigen unknown.

Sequencing was carried out using naive CD4+ T cells sorted from blood. Specified subset: CD45RA+ positively selected. The sequence derives from a man aged 25-40 years in good health.

The CDR3 loop is CASSPLSGTGGSGNTIYF. For the CDR3, the DNA is TGTGCCAGCAGCCCACTCTCCGGGACAGGGGGCTCTGGAAACACCATATATTTT. The rearrangement joins TRBV7-8 to TRBJ1-3, with 11 bases matching TRBD1. There are 18 residues in the CDR3. CDR1 and CDR2 (germline): SGHVS, FQNEAQ. Unmatched junction bases numbered 9, after V lost 5 bases and J lost 0 bases.